Below, 7 T cell receptor beta chains from the same sample are listed, as sequenced in a study of blood T cell repertoires in COVID-19. Using immunoSEQ multiplex PCR, the repertoire was profiled, and TCRdb retains in-frame clones only, with some absent. Among roughly 320,000 clones listed, 85% to 95% were seen once. Sequencing was done on a sample of PBMCs or T cells enriched from blood (not recorded which). The receptors were sampled from a woman aged 30 to 39 who had been exposed to COVID-19.

The J gene is TRBJ1-1, the V gene TRBV5-4; D remains ambiguous. V was pared by 0 bases and J by 0 bases, with 3 bases between. Germline CDR1 SGHNT, CDR2 YYREEE (reference sequence). This CDR3 comprises 13 residues. The CDR3, as DNA: TGTGCCAGCAGCTTGGTTATGAACACTGAAGCTTTCTTT. Its translation is CASSLVMNTEAFF.

V usage is TRBV6-5 and J usage is TRBJ2-7; possibly TRBD2 for D (6 bases). The ends were cut back, 1 base at V and 6 bases at J, with 16 bases in the middle. CDR3 length equals 15 residues. Germline values: CDR1 MNHEY, CDR2 SVGAGI. The CDR3 coding sequence is TGTGCCAGCAGTTACTACGGGACTCCTCAAGGCGAGCAGTACTTC. Translating gives CASSYYGTPQGEQYF.

This rearrangement joins TRBV3-1 (or the pseudogene TRBV3-2) to TRBJ1-2; 9 bases match TRBD1. The CDR3 contains 15 residues. With V trimmed by 1 base and J by 5 bases, 5 bases remained unmatched. Germline V gene data show CDR1 as LGHDT and CDR2 as YNNKEL (reference sequence). CDR3 DNA sequence: TGTGCCAGCAGCCAAGGGGGACAGGGTTTATATGGCTACACCTTC. Protein: CASSQGGQGLYGYTF.

The chain joins TRBV14 to TRBJ1-1; unclear D gene. CDR1 and CDR2 from the germline V gene are SGHDN and FVKESK. The V end was cut by 2 bases, the J end by 5 bases, with 12 bases between. The CDR3 sequence is 14 residues long. In DNA, the CDR3 is TGTGCCAGCAGCCAACCCAATCGCGGTACTGAAGCTTTCTTT. Translation: CASSQPNRGTEAFF.

The rearrangement uses TRBV5-3 and TRBJ1-5, with D tentatively TRBD1 (5 bases). TRBV5-3 is assigned to the ORF class and has an uncertain function. CDR3 length equals 15 residues. The V end was cut by 5 bases, the J end by 3 bases, with 15 bases between. The CDR3 nucleotides read TGTGCCAGAAGTACCAAACCCAGGGTCAATCAGCCCCAGCATTTT. Translating gives CARSTKPRVNQPQHF.

In its sample, this clone was seen a few times. This CDR3 reads CAGKRAGGSYNEQFF. The CDR3 DNA is TGTGCCGGAAAAAGAGCGGGGGGTTCATACAATGAGCAGTTCTTC. The chain links TRBV2 to TRBJ2-1; TRBD2 aligns across 9 bases. This CDR3 comprises 15 residues. Germline-derived CDR1 and CDR2 are SNHLY and FYNNEI. V gave up 11 bases and J gave up 4 bases; unmatched junction bases: 12. The entire variable domain, with the rest obtained from reference TRBV2 and TRBJ2-1, is as follows: EPEVTQTPSHQVTQMGQEVILRCVPISNHLYFYWYRQILGQKVEFLVSFYNNEISEKSEIFDDQFSVERPDGSNFTLKIRSTKLEDSAMYFCAGKRAGGSYNEQFFGPGTRLTVL.

The rearrangement joins TRBV21-1 to TRBJ1-1; TRBD1 is taken as the D call from the table, unchecked against the DNA. TRBV21-1 is marked as a pseudogene. This CDR3 comprises 11 residues. This CDR3 reads CAIDRGTEAFF. As DNA, the CDR3 is TGTGCCATCGACAGGGGAACTGAAGCTTTCTTT.